Listed below are T cell receptor beta chains from one sample, sequenced in a study of tumor-infiltrating lymphocytes in localized non-small cell lung cancer. Generated by immunoSEQ multiplex PCR, the TCRdb table keeps only in-frame clones and is missing some. The repertoire holds 13,000 or so clones, with 68% as singletons. Sample: uninvolved lung tissue not adjacent to the tumor. These TCRs come from a human donor with non-small cell lung cancer. The CDR3 runs from the conserved cysteine through the conserved F or W. Each record gives: clone size, D gene, V gene, J gene, CDR3 DNA, CDR3 protein. A D gene is named only where the DNA matches it firmly. Part of the rows lack a size; the others show once, few, many or a class for expanded clones.

>.|.|TRBV7-2|TRBJ2-7
TGTGCCAGCAGCAACCGACAGCTTGTCGAGCAGTACTTC
CASSNRQLVEQYF
>.|.|TRBV9|TRBJ2-3
TGTGCCAGCAGCGTAGGGGCGGATAGCACAGATACGCAGTATTTT
CASSVGADSTDTQYF
>once|.|TRBV4-3|TRBJ2-5
TGCGCCAGCAGCCAAGATTGGGGATATCCAGAGACCCAGTACTTC
CASSQDWGYPETQYF
>.|TRBD1|TRBV4-1|TRBJ1-5
TGCGCCAGCAGCCATGAGGGGGACAGCAAGAATCAGCCCCAGCATTTT
CASSHEGDSKNQPQHF
>.|.|TRBV19|TRBJ1-1
TGTGCCAGTAATAGTAACAGGGATTCAGCTTTCTTT
CASNSNRDSAFF
>.|.|TRBV7-3|TRBJ2-2
TGTGCCAGCAGCTTAGGTAGTACCGGGGAGCTGTTTTTT
CASSLGSTGELFF
>.|TRBD1|TRBV7-9|TRBJ1-1
TGTGCCAGCAGCTTAGGGGGACAGGGGTCTCGCCGCACTGAAGCTTTCTTT
CASSLGGQGSRRTEAFF
>.|TRBD1|TRBV14|TRBJ1-4
TGTGCCAGCAGCCAAGGGCAGGGGGTAACGGAAAAACTGTTTTTT
CASSQGQGVTEKLFF
>.|.|TRBV4-3|TRBJ1-6
TGCGCCAGCAGCCAAGAGCCCATATCACCCCTCCACTTT
CASSQEPISPLHF
>.|.|TRBV19|TRBJ2-1
TGTGCCAGTAGAGGGATGTTGGATGAGCAGTTCTTC
CASRGMLDEQFF
>.|.|TRBV5-4|TRBJ2-2
TGTGCCAGCAGTTCCGGGGGCTTGAACACCGGGGAGCTGTTTTTT
CASSSGGLNTGELFF
>.|TRBD2|TRBV5-1|TRBJ2-7
TGCGCCAGCAGCTTGGCGATAGCGGGAGTAGGCGAGCAGTACTTC
CASSLAIAGVGEQYF
>.|TRBD2|TRBV5-4|TRBJ2-1
TGTGCCAGCAGCTTGAGGGTGCTAGCGGGGAACAATGAGCAGTTCTTC
CASSLRVLAGNNEQFF
>.|TRBD2|TRBV13|TRBJ2-7
TGTGCCAGCAGCCCCCGTGCTAGCGGGACCTCCTCCTACGAGCAGTACTTC
CASSPRASGTSSYEQYF
>few|.|TRBV4-3|TRBJ2-2
TGCGCCAGCAGCCGACCTGATGACACCGGGGAGCTGTTTTTT
CASSRPDDTGELFF
>few|.|TRBV7-2|TRBJ1-1
TGTGCCAGCAGCTTAATGTTGGGACGACCGAACACTGAAGCTTTCTTT
CASSLMLGRPNTEAFF
>.|.|TRBV5-1|TRBJ1-2
TGCGCCAGCAGCTTGTACGGAAACTATGGCTACACCTTC
CASSLYGNYGYTF
>.|.|TRBV5-1|TRBJ1-1
TGCGCCAGCAGCTCCGGAGGGGGGGTTGGAGGATATACTGAAGCTTTCTTT
CASSSGGGVGGYTEAFF
>.|TRBD1|TRBV19|TRBJ2-3
TGTGCCCACAGGGGCAGGGGAGCAGATACGCAGTATTTT
CAHRGRGADTQYF